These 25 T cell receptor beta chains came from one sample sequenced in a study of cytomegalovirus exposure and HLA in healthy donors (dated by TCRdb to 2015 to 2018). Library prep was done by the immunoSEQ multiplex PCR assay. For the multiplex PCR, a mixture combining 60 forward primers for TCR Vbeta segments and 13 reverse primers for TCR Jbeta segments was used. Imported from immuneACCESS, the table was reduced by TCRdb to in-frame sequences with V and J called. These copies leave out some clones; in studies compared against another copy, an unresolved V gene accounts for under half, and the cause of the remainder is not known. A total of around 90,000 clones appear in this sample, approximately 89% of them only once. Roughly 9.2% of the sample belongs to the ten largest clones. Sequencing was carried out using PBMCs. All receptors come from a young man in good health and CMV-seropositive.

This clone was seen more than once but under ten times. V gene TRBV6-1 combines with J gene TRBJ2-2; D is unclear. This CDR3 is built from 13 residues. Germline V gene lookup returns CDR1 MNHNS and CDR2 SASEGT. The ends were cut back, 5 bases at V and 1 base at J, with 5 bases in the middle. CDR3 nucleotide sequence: TGTGCCAGCAGTCCGGTGAACACCGGGGAGCTGTTTTTT. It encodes CASSPVNTGELFF.

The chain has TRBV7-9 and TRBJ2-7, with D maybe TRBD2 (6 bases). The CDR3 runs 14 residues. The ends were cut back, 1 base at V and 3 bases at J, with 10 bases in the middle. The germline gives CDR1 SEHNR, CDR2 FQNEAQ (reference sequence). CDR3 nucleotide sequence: TGTGCCAGCAGCTTAGACGCCGGGGGCTACGAGCAGTACTTC. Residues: CASSLDAGGYEQYF.

The CDR3 protein is CASSQAQGSSYEQYF. For the CDR3, the DNA is TGCGCCAGCAGCCAAGCGCAGGGGAGCTCCTACGAGCAGTACTTC. The chain combines TRBV4-1 with TRBJ2-7; the D gene is possibly TRBD1 (6 bases). The CDR3 consists of 15 residues. CDR1 MGHRA and CDR2 YSYEKL come from the germline V gene. Deletions cut 1 base from V and 0 bases from J, with 10 bases between.

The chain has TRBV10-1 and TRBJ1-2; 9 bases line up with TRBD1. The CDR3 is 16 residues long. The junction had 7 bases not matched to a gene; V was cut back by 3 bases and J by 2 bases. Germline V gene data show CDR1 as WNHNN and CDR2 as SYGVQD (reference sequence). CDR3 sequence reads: CASSDLVDRGNYGYTF. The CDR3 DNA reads TGCGCCAGCAGTGACCTCGTGGACAGGGGCAACTATGGCTACACCTTC.

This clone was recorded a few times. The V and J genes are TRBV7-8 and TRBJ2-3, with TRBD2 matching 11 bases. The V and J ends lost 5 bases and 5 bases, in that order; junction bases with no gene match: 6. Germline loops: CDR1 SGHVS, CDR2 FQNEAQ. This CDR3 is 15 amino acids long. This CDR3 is CASSRLAGREDTQYF. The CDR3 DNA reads TGTGCCAGCAGCCGACTAGCGGGAAGGGAAGATACGCAGTATTTT.

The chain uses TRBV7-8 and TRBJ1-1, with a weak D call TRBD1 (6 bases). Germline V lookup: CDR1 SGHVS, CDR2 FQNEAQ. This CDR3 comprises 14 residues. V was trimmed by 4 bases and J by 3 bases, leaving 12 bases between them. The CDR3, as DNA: TGTGCCAGCAGCTCCCTACAGGGTCACACTGAAGCTTTCTTT. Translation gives CASSSLQGHTEAFF.

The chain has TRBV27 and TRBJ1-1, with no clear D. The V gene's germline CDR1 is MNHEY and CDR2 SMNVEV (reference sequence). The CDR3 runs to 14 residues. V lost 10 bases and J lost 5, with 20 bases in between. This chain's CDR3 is CATRGLSRSTEAFF. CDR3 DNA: TGTGCCACCCGAGGGTTAAGTCGTTCAACTGAAGCTTTCTTT.

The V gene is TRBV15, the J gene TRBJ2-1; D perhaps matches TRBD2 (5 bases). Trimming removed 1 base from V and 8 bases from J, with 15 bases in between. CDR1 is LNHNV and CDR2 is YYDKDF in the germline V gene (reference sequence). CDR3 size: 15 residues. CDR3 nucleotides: TGTGCCACCAGCAGAGGGCCCTCGGCGAGGGATGAGCAGTTCTTC. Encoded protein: CATSRGPSARDEQFF.

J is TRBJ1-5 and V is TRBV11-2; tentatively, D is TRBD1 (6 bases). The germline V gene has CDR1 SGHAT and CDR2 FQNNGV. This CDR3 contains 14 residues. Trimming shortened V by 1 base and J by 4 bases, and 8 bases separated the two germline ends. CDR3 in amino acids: CASSLGGPNQPQHF. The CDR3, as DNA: TGTGCCAGCAGCTTAGGGGGGCCAAATCAGCCCCAGCATTTT.

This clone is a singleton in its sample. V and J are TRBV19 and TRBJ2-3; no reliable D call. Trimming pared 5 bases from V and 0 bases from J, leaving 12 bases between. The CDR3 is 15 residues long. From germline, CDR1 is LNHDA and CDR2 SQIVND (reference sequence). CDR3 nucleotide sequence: TGTGCCAGTAGTCTGGCAGGAACTAGCACAGATACGCAGTATTTT. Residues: CASSLAGTSTDTQYF.

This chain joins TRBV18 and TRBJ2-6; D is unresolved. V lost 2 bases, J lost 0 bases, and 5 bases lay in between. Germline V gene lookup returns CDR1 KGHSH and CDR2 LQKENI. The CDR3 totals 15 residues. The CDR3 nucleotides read TGTGCCAGCTCACCAGAGCGCTCTGGGGCCAACGTCCTGACTTTC. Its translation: CASSPERSGANVLTF.

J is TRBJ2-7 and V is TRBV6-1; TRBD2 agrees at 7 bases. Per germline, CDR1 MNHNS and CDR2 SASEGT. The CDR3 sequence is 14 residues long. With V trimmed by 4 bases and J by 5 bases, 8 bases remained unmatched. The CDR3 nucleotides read TGTGCCAGCAGTGTCGGGTGGGAGGGCAACGAGCAGTACTTC. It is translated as CASSVGWEGNEQYF.

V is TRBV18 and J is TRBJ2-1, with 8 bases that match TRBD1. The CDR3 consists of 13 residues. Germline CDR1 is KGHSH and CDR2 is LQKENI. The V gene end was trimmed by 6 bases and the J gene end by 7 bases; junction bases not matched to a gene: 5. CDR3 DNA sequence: TGTGCCAGCTCGCCTGACAGGGGAAATGAGCAGTTCTTC. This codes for CASSPDRGNEQFF.

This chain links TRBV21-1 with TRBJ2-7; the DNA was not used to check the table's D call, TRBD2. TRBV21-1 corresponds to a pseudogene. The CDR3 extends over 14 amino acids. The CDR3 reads CASSKRTRLYEQYF. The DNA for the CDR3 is TGTGCCAGCAGCAAGCGGACTAGACTCTACGAGCAGTACTTC.

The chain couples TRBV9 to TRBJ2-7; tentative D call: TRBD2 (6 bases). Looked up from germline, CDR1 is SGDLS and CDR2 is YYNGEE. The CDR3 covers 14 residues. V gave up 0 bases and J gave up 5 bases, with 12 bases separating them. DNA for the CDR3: TGTGCCAGCAGCGTAGGGGCGGGGTATAACGAGCAGTACTTC. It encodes CASSVGAGYNEQYF. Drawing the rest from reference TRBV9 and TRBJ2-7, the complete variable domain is DSGVTQTPKHLITATGQRVTLRCSPRSGDLSVYWYQQSLDQGLQFLIQYYNGEERAKGNILERFSAQQFPDLHSELNLSSLELGDSALYFCASSVGAGYNEQYFGPGTRLTVT.

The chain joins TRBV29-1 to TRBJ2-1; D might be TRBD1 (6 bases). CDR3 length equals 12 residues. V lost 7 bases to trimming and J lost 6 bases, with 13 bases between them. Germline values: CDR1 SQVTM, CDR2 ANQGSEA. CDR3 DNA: TGCAGCGCTCTAAGGGGGAGCAATGAGCAGTTCTTC. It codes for CSALRGSNEQFF.

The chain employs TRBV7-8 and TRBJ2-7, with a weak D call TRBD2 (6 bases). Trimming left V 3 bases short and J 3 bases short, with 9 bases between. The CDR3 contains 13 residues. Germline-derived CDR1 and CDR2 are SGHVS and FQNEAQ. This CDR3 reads CASSLRDLYEQYF. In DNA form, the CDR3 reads TGTGCCAGCAGCTTGCGGGACCTCTACGAGCAGTACTTC.

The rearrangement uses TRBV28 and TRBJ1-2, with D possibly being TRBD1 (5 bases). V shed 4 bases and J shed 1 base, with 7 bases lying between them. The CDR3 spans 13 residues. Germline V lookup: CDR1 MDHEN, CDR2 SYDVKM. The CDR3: CASSSGLNYGYTF. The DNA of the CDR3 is TGTGCCAGCAGTTCGGGACTTAACTATGGCTACACCTTC.

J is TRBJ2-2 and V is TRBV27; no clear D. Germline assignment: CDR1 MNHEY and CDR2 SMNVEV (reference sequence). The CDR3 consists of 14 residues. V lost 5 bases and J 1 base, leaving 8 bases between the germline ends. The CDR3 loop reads CASSTSMNTGELFF. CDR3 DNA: TGTGCCAGCAGTACTTCAATGAACACCGGGGAGCTGTTTTTT.

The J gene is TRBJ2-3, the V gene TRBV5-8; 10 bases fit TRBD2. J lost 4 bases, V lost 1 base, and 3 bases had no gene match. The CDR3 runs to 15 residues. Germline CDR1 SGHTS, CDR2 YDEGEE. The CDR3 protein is CASSLLAGVPDTQYF. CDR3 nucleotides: TGTGCCAGCAGCTTGCTAGCGGGAGTGCCAGATACGCAGTATTTT.

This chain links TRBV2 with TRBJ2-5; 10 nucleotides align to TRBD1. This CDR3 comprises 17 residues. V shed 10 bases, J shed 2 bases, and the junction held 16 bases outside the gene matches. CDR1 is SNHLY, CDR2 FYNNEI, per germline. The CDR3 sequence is CAIPGQGTGRAQETQYF. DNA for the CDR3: TGTGCCATTCCGGGACAGGGGACCGGGCGGGCACAAGAGACCCAGTACTTC.

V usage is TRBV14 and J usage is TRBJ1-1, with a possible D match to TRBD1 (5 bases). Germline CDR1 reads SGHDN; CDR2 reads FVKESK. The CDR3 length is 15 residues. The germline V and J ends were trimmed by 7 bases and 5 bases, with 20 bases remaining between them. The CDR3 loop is CASTIRRRGRTEAFF. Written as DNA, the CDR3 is TGTGCCAGCACCATTAGAAGACGGGGGAGGACTGAAGCTTTCTTT. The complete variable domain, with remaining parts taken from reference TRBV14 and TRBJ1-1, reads EAGVTQFPSHSVIEKGQTVTLRCDPISGHDNLYWYRRVMGKEIKFLLHFVKESKQDESGMPNNRFLAERTGGTYSTLKVQPAELEDSGVYFCASTIRRRGRTEAFFGQGTRLTVV.

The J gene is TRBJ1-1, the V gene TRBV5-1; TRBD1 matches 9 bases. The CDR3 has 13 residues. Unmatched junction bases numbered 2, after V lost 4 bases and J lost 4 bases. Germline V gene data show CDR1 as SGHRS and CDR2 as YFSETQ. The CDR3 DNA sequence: TGCGCCAGCAGCGGACAGGGGTTCACTGAAGCTTTCTTT. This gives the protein CASSGQGFTEAFF.

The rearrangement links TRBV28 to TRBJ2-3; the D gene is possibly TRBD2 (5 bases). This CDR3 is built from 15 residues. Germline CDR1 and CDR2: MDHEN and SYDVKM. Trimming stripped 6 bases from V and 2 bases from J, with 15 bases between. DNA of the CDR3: TGTGCCAGCAGGCGCGGACTGCCTAACACAGATACGCAGTATTTT. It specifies CASRRGLPNTDTQYF.

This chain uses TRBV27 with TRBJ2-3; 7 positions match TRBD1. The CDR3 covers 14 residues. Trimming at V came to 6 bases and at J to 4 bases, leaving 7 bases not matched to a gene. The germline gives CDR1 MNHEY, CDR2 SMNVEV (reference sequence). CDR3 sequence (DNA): TGTGCCAGCAGCCTACAGGGGTGGCCAGATACGCAGTATTTT. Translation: CASSLQGWPDTQYF.